These 10 T cell receptor beta chains were all obtained from the same sample, sequenced in a study of radiotherapy plus CTLA-4 blockade in lung cancer. Clones were read by immunoSEQ multiplex PCR, and TCRdb kept only the in-frame ones, dropping some. The sample consists of some 45,000 clones, more than 70% of them appearing once. This sample comprised peripheral blood, obtained from a patient treated with radiotherapy plus ipilimumab. Receptors were obtained from a human donor with non-small cell lung cancer who had stable disease on radiotherapy plus ipilimumab.

The CDR3 DNA reads TGCGCCAGCAGCCATCCCCGGGGTGCAACTAATGAAAAACTGTTTTTT. Its translation: CASSHPRGATNEKLFF. V is TRBV4-3 and J is TRBJ1-4; D gene unclear. The ends were cut back, 3 bases at V and 0 bases at J, with 11 bases in the middle. Looked up from germline, CDR1 is LGHNA and CDR2 is YSLEER. This CDR3 spans 16 amino acids.

This clone was seen a few times. V gene TRBV27 combines with J gene TRBJ1-1, with D tentatively TRBD1 (5 bases). Trimming removed 7 bases at V and 0 bases at J, with 9 bases between. Germline V lookup: CDR1 MNHEY, CDR2 SMNVEV (reference sequence). The CDR3 is made up of 13 amino acids. The CDR3 loop is CASNRGMNTEAFF. The CDR3 DNA reads as TGTGCCAGCAACCGGGGGATGAACACTGAAGCTTTCTTT.

J is TRBJ2-5 and V is TRBV27, with D possibly being TRBD1 (5 bases). The V gene lost 4 bases and the J gene lost 2 bases, with 23 bases spanning the gap. Germline assignment: CDR1 MNHEY and CDR2 SMNVEV (reference sequence). The CDR3 contains 18 residues. CDR3 nucleotide sequence: TGTGCCAGCAGTTCATATGCGCCACGGGCAGGGTGGCAAGAGACCCAGTACTTC. It is translated as CASSSYAPRAGWQETQYF.

The CDR3 coding sequence is TGTGCCAGCAGTTTAGGGCAGCCGTTCTCCTACGAGCAGTACTTC. This sequence encodes CASSLGQPFSYEQYF. The chain has TRBV27 and TRBJ2-7; D call uncertain. The CDR3 length is 15 residues. Germline-derived CDR1 and CDR2 are MNHEY and SMNVEV (reference sequence). V dropped 2 bases and J dropped 0 bases, with 11 bases sitting between them.

In its sample, this clone was seen a few times. This rearrangement joins TRBV6-4 to TRBJ1-1; no clear D gene. V lost 6 bases and J 2 bases, leaving 7 bases between the germline ends. The length of the CDR3 is 12 residues. Germline CDR1 reads MRHNA; CDR2 reads SNTAGT. Here the CDR3 DNA reads TGTGCCAGCAGGGGAGAAAACACTGAAGCTTTCTTT. Protein product: CASRGENTEAFF.

This clone has a handful of counts. The rearrangement links TRBV4-3 to TRBJ1-1; D might be TRBD1 (6 bases). Trimming shortened V by 3 bases and J by 3 bases, and 11 bases separated the two germline ends. The germline CDR1 and CDR2 sequences are LGHNA and YSLEER. The CDR3 runs 14 residues. DNA of the CDR3: TGCGCCAGCAGCCACCTACAGGGAGACACTGAAGCTTTCTTT. Translation gives CASSHLQGDTEAFF.

This sequence joins TRBV5-1 and TRBJ1-3, with D tentatively TRBD1 (5 bases). From germline, CDR1 is SGHRS and CDR2 YFSETQ. The CDR3 spans 14 residues. V was trimmed by 5 bases and J by 2 bases, leaving 11 bases between them. In DNA, the CDR3 is TGCGCCAGCAGTTTACAGGAGGCTGGAAACACCATATATTTT. Translation gives CASSLQEAGNTIYF.

This chain uses TRBV6-1 with TRBJ1-1, with D uncertain. The CDR3 totals 12 residues. Germline CDR1 reads MNHNS; CDR2 reads SASEGT. V was pared by 6 bases and J by 6 bases, with 11 bases between. As DNA, the CDR3 is TGTGCCAGCAGGGCGGGTCTACCTGAAGCTTTCTTT. As protein: CASRAGLPEAFF.

The chain combines TRBV4-2 with TRBJ1-2; D is undetermined. In germline, CDR1 is LGHNA, CDR2 YNFKEQ. Trimming pared 2 bases from V and 8 bases from J, leaving 12 bases between. The CDR3 contains 13 residues. The CDR3 region is CASSQLILRGYTF. The CDR3 region has the DNA TGTGCCAGCAGCCAATTGATCTTGAGGGGCTACACCTTC.

The rearrangement links TRBV7-9 to TRBJ2-1; tentative D call: TRBD2 (5 bases). Germline V gene data show CDR1 as SEHNR and CDR2 as FQNEAQ (reference sequence). With 1 base removed from V and 1 base from J, the gap between germline ends came to 11 bases. The CDR3 contains 16 residues. As DNA, the CDR3 is TGTGCCAGCAGCTTAGATTACCAGCGGTCCTACAATGAGCAGTTCTTC. This codes for CASSLDYQRSYNEQFF.